The rows below give T cell receptor beta chains drawn from one sample of a study of shared clonotypes between healthy human individuals. Some clones are missing from TCRdb's copy, which holds only in-frame ones; the method was immunoSEQ multiplex PCR. The table has approximately 600,000 clones, around 96% seen once. Sequenced input: naive CD8+ T cells sorted from blood. The source is a woman aged 25 to 39 in good health. Each CDR3 is given with its conserved first and last residue. Each record gives: CDR3 length, clone size, J gene, D gene, V gene, CDR3 DNA, CDR3 protein. The D gene is left open where the match is weak. A row's size may be missing; if present it is once, few, many or a size class.

15 | NA | TRBJ2-1 | TRBD1 | TRBV6-1 | TGTGCCAGCAGTGAACCCACTGGACAGGTCGGGGAGCAGTTCTTC | CASSEPTGQVGEQFF
13 | NA | TRBJ2-2 | NA | TRBV5-6 | TGTGCCAGCAGCTATGCAAACACTGGGGAGCTGTTTTTT | CASSYANTGELFF
16 | NA | TRBJ2-7 | NA | TRBV6-5 | TGTGCCAGCAGTTACCCCCCGGGGCAGGGCGCCTACGAGCAGTACTTC | CASSYPPGQGAYEQYF
15 | NA | TRBJ1-5 | NA | TRBV7-2 | TGTGCCAGCAGCTTGGCCCCGAGGGTGATGCAGCCCCAGCATTTT | CASSLAPRVMQPQHF
15 | NA | TRBJ2-1 | NA | TRBV4-1 | TGCGCCAGCAGTCGAACAGGCGCCTCTTACAATGAGCAGTTCTTC | CASSRTGASYNEQFF
15 | NA | TRBJ2-5 | NA | TRBV29-1 | TGCAGCGTTGTCGTCCCCCCGGGATCCCAAGAGACCCAGTACTTC | CSVVVPPGSQETQYF
14 | NA | TRBJ1-5 | NA | TRBV4-1 | TGCGCCAGCAGCCAAAGAGGGTACAATCAGCCCCAGCATTTT | CASSQRGYNQPQHF
15 | NA | TRBJ2-7 | TRBD2 | TRBV9 | TGTGCCAGCAGCGTGGGGAACAGCGGGAGCTACGAGCAGTACTTC | CASSVGNSGSYEQYF
11 | once | TRBJ1-6 | NA | TRBV20-1 | TGCAGTGCTCGGGATACTTCACCCCTCCACTTT | CSARDTSPLHF
14 | NA | TRBJ2-7 | TRBD1 | TRBV7-9 | TGTGCCAGCAGCGCCACAGGGGTCCCCTACGAGCAGTACTTC | CASSATGVPYEQYF
15 | NA | TRBJ2-2 | TRBD1 | TRBV28 | TGTGCCAGCAGTTTAGGGACAGGGAACACCGGGGAGCTGTTTTTT | CASSLGTGNTGELFF
11 | NA | TRBJ1-1 | TRBD1 | TRBV29-1 | TGCAGCGTTCCCACAGGGGTTGAAGCTTTCTTT | CSVPTGVEAFF
13 | NA | TRBJ1-5 | NA | TRBV1 | TGCACCAGCAGCTCGGGCGGCGCGGGGCCCCAGCATTTT | CTSSSGGAGPQHF
16 | NA | TRBJ1-2 | NA | TRBV5-1 | TGCGCCAGCAGCTTGGACCCGGGACCGGGAACGGATGGCTACACCTTC | CASSLDPGPGTDGYTF
13 | once | TRBJ1-1 | NA | TRBV19 | TGTGCCAGTAGGCCACTTGGGAACACTGAAGCTTTCTTT | CASRPLGNTEAFF
17 | NA | TRBJ2-7 | TRBD2 | TRBV7-9 | TGTGCCAGCAGCCCCCCGTTCGCGGGAGGGCCTTGGAACGAGCAGTACTTC | CASSPPFAGGPWNEQYF
13 | NA | TRBJ2-1 | NA | TRBV5-1 | TGCGCCAGCAAACAGGGCTCCTACAATGAGCAGTTCTTC | CASKQGSYNEQFF
14 | NA | TRBJ2-7 | TRBD1 | TRBV10-2 | TGCGCCAGCACCGACACAGGGGGCTCTTACGAGCAGTACTTC | CASTDTGGSYEQYF
17 | NA | TRBJ2-7 | NA | TRBV10-3 | TGTGCCATTGGCCCTCAAGGGCCCAGGCGGAGCTCCTACGAGCAGTACTTC | CAIGPQGPRRSSYEQYF
14 | few | TRBJ1-6 | NA | TRBV13 | TGTGCCAGCAGCTCGCACCTAGGCGTAGCACCCCTCCACTTT | CASSSHLGVAPLHF
14 | NA | TRBJ1-5 | TRBD1 | TRBV28 | TGTGCCAGCAGTTTGGGACAGGGACGTCAGCCCCAGCATTTT | CASSLGQGRQPQHF
18 | NA | TRBJ2-1 | NA | TRBV19 | TGTGCCAGTAGTATAGATCAGAGGCCCCGCATAACCTACAATGAGCAGTTCTTC | CASSIDQRPRITYNEQFF
15 | NA | TRBJ2-3 | TRBD2 | TRBV27 | TGTGCCAGCAGTTCCCAGCGGGAGGGGTCAGATACGCAGTATTTT | CASSSQREGSDTQYF
15 | once | TRBJ2-3 | NA | TRBV9 | TGTGCCAGCAGCGCCCGGACAGAGGGTATAGATACGCAGTATTTT | CASSARTEGIDTQYF
13 | NA | TRBJ1-2 | NA | TRBV29-1 | TGCAGCGTTGAAGAGCAAGGGTACTATGGCTACACCTTC | CSVEEQGYYGYTF
15 | NA | TRBJ2-5 | NA | TRBV7-9 | TGTGCCAGCAGCTTAGTTATCCAGGACCAAGAGACCCAGTACTTC | CASSLVIQDQETQYF
14 | NA | TRBJ1-4 | NA | TRBV27 | TGTGCCAGCAGTTTATCCGGGACCCTTGAAAAACTGTTTTTT | CASSLSGTLEKLFF
14 | NA | TRBJ2-5 | NA | TRBV5-4 | TGTGCCAGCAGCTTGGATGAAGTCCTAGAGACCCAGTACTTC | CASSLDEVLETQYF
14 | NA | TRBJ2-1 | NA | TRBV5-4 | TGTGCCAGCAGCCCGGAGGGAGGACACAATGAGCAGTTCTTC | CASSPEGGHNEQFF
16 | once | TRBJ2-7 | NA | TRBV19 | TGTGCCAGTAGTACCGCGGACACACCATATTTGAGCGAGCAGTACTTC | CASSTADTPYLSEQYF
12 | once | TRBJ2-7 | NA | TRBV5-6 | TGTGCCAGCAGCTTGGGCGAGAACGAGCAGTACTTC | CASSLGENEQYF
15 | few | TRBJ2-2 | NA | TRBV5-6 | TGTGCCAGCAGCTTGGGACTAGGTGTGTCTGGGGAGCTGTTTTTT | CASSLGLGVSGELFF
13 | NA | TRBJ1-1 | NA | TRBV28 | TGTGCCATCACCCCAGGGAAGTATACTGAAGCTTTCTTT | CAITPGKYTEAFF
14 | NA | TRBJ2-1 | NA | TRBV7-3 | TGTGCCAGCAGCCCTTCGGGCTCCTACAATGAGCAGTTCTTC | CASSPSGSYNEQFF
17 | NA | TRBJ2-3 | TRBD2 | TRBV30 | TGTGCCTGGAGTGTACGGTGGGCGGGAGGGCGTGGAGATACGCAGTATTTT | CAWSVRWAGGRGDTQYF
15 | NA | TRBJ2-1 | TRBD2 | TRBV15 | TGTGCCACCAGCAGAGAAGCGGGAGGGCCGGATGAGCAGTTCTTC | CATSREAGGPDEQFF
14 | NA | TRBJ1-5 | NA | TRBV27 | TGTGCCAGCAGCACCGTAGCTAGCAATCAGCCCCAGCATTTT | CASSTVASNQPQHF
17 | NA | TRBJ2-1 | TRBD2 | TRBV27 | TGTGCCAGCCAGACTAGCGGGAGAGGGCCGGTTGACTATGAGCAGTTCTTC | CASQTSGRGPVDYEQFF
18 | NA | TRBJ2-1 | NA | TRBV13 | TGTGCCAGCAGCTTAGGCCTTGGGGAACGGGGTTATTACAATGAGCAGTTCTTC | CASSLGLGERGYYNEQFF
14 | NA | TRBJ2-3 | NA | TRBV30 | TGTGCCTGGAGTGTGTCAGGAGGCACAGATACGCAGTATTTT | CAWSVSGGTDTQYF
13 | NA | TRBJ2-7 | NA | TRBV27 | TGTGCCAGCAGTCTGGGGTCGGGGTACGAGCAGTACTTC | CASSLGSGYEQYF
16 | NA | TRBJ2-2 | TRBD1 | TRBV19 | TGTGCCAGTAGAGGGGCCCGGGACAGCAACACCGGGGAGCTGTTTTTT | CASRGARDSNTGELFF
12 | NA | TRBJ2-1 | NA | TRBV19 | TGTGCCAGTAATGAAGGGTTCAATGAGCAGTTCTTC | CASNEGFNEQFF
15 | once | TRBJ2-7 | TRBD1 | TRBV6-4 | TGTGCCAGCAGTGTCCTCCGGGACAGAGCCTACGAGCAGTACTTC | CASSVLRDRAYEQYF
15 | NA | TRBJ2-1 | TRBD2 | TRBV27 | TGTGCCAGCAGTTTGTACAGCGGGAGGGACAATGAGCAGTTCTTC | CASSLYSGRDNEQFF
17 | NA | TRBJ2-2 | NA | TRBV10-3 | TGTGCCATCAGTGAGCCAAGGGGATTAGGGAACACCGGGGAGCTGTTTTTT | CAISEPRGLGNTGELFF
14 | NA | TRBJ1-6 | TRBD1 | TRBV7-9 | TGTGCCACCCCGCAGGGACAGGGCTTTTCACCCCTCCACTTT | CATPQGQGFSPLHF
15 | NA | TRBJ2-7 | TRBD1 | TRBV19 | TGTGCCAGTAGTATACGGACAGGGTTAAAAAACGAGCAGTACTTC | CASSIRTGLKNEQYF
14 | NA | TRBJ1-2 | TRBD1 | TRBV4-2 | TGTGCCAGCAGCCAGGAGGACAGGGGGTATGGCTACACCTTC | CASSQEDRGYGYTF
15 | once | TRBJ2-3 | TRBD2 | TRBV7-9 | TGTGCCAGCAGCCCGGCGGGGGGTCCCACAGATACGCAGTATTTT | CASSPAGGPTDTQYF
19 | NA | TRBJ1-2 | NA | TRBV7-8 | TGTGCCAGCAGCTTTGCTTGGGGGGCCTTATCCACCCCTCATTATGGCTACACCTTC | CASSFAWGALSTPHYGYTF
13 | NA | TRBJ1-1 | NA | TRBV7-2 | TGTGCCAGCGGCGAGGGTGGGTTACCTGAAGCTTTCTTT | CASGEGGLPEAFF
18 | NA | TRBJ2-1 | TRBD2 | TRBV7-8 | TGTGCCAGCAGCGCCTCGGGCGGCGGGAGACCGTGGGGAAATGAGCAGTTCTTC | CASSASGGGRPWGNEQFF
14 | NA | TRBJ2-7 | NA | TRBV5-6 | TGTGCCAGCAGCTTGAGCAGCGCCAACTACGAGCAGTACTTC | CASSLSSANYEQYF
13 | NA | TRBJ2-7 | NA | TRBV4-1 | TGCGCCAGCAGCGAAAGACAGGCCTACGAGCAGTACTTC | CASSERQAYEQYF